In this sample, the clone carrying this T cell receptor beta chain turned up once. The antigen is not known. This entry belongs to a study of T cell responses to AZD1222 COVID-19 vaccine. Study-wide results and limits: White British people made up most donors, females outnumbered males, and clonal diversity was possibly underestimated. Baseline seropositivity characterized only 5 to 7 AZD1222 recipients.

Generated by immunoSEQ multiplex PCR, the TCRdb table keeps only in-frame clones and is missing some. Of 75,000 to 100,000 clones in the sample, around nine tenths were seen once. After removal of 6 bases from V and 8 bases from J, the junction contained 1 base not matched to a gene. This CDR3 has 11 residues. CDR1 and CDR2 (germline): MNHEY, SMNVEV (reference sequence). This receptor was taken from an adult in good health. The chain couples TRBV27 to TRBJ2-1; 7 bases map to TRBD1. The sample in question was peripheral blood, obtained on day 0 of AZD1222 vaccination. CDR3 nucleotide sequence: TGTGCCAGCAGAGGGGGCGATGAGCAGTTCTTC. This sequence encodes CASRGGDEQFF.